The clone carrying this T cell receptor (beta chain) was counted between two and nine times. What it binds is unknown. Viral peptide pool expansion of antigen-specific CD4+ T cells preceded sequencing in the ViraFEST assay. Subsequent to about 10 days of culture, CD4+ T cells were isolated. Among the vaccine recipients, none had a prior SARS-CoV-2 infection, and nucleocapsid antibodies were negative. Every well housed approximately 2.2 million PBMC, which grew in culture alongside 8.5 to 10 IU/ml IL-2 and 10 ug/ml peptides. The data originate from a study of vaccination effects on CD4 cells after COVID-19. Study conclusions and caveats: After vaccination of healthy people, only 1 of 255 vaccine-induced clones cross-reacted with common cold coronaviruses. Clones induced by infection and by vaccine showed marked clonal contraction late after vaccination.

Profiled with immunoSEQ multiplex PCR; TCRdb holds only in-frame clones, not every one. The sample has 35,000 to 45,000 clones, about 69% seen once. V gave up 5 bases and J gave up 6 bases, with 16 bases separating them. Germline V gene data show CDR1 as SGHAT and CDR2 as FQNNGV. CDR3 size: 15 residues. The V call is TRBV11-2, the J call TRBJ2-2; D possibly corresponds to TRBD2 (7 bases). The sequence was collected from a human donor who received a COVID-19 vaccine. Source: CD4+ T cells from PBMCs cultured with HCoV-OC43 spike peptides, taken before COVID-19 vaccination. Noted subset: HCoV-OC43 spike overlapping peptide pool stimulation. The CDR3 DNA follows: TGTGCCAGCAGCAGGATGAGGGGGGGAGCCGGGGAGCTGTTTTTT. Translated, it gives CASSRMRGGAGELFF.